The 4 T cell receptor beta chains presented below share a single source sample, sequenced in a study of blood T cell repertoires in COVID-19. Here immunoSEQ multiplex PCR was the method, and the copy in TCRdb shows in-frame clones only, minus some. The table has under 60,000 clones, about nine tenths seen once. The sample consisted of peripheral blood. The source of these receptors is a human donor with acute or convalescent COVID-19. The donor label of this sample is uncertain.

The J gene is TRBJ2-2, the V gene TRBV2, with D possibly being TRBD1 (5 bases). Per germline, CDR1 SNHLY and CDR2 FYNNEI. There are 15 residues in the CDR3. V was pared by 4 bases and J by 6 bases, with 15 bases between. This CDR3 is CASSGTQRRAGELFF. Written as DNA, the CDR3 is TGTGCCAGCAGTGGGACACAAAGAAGGGCCGGGGAGCTGTTTTTT.

The chain is built from TRBV5-1 and TRBJ2-7, with D perhaps TRBD1 (5 bases). This CDR3 contains 13 residues. V dropped 4 bases and J dropped 2 bases, with 10 bases sitting between them. Germline V gene lookup returns CDR1 SGHRS and CDR2 YFSETQ. CDR3 in amino acids: CASSPDTTYEQYF. The DNA for the CDR3 is TGCGCCAGCAGCCCGGACACCACCTACGAGCAGTACTTC.

The V call is TRBV13, the J call TRBJ2-3; 11 bases are shared with TRBD2. This CDR3 is 19 amino acids long. Germline V gene data show CDR1 as PRHDT and CDR2 as FYEKMQ (reference sequence). The trim removed 5 bases at V and 0 bases at J, leaving 13 bases unmatched. CDR3 residues: CASSQQPPTSGGSTDTQYF. CDR3 DNA: TGTGCCAGCAGCCAGCAGCCACCCACTAGCGGGGGAAGCACAGATACGCAGTATTTT.

This clone was observed a single time. The gene calls are TRBV18 and TRBJ2-5, with D unresolved. The CDR3 totals 13 residues. Germline V lookup: CDR1 KGHSH, CDR2 LQKENI. Trimming removed 3 bases from V and 7 bases from J, with 12 bases in between. The CDR3, as DNA: TGTGCCAGCTCACCCCAGCCATCGGGGACCCAGTACTTC. Translation: CASSPQPSGTQYF.